One and the same sample provided the 7 T cell receptor beta chains below, sequenced in a study of blood T cell repertoires in COVID-19. Generated by immunoSEQ multiplex PCR, the TCRdb table keeps only in-frame clones and is missing some. This sample has under 350,000 clones, with around 86% found just once. The specimen was PBMCs or T cells enriched from blood (not recorded which). All receptors derive from a man under 40 who had recovered from COVID-19.

The J gene is TRBJ2-5, the V gene TRBV10-3; the match to TRBD2 covers 7 bases. This CDR3 has 16 amino acids. Germline CDR1 is ENHRY and CDR2 is SYGVKD. V dropped 0 bases and J dropped 5; count of bases not matched to a gene: 9. The CDR3 is CAISESQGGRRETQYF. CDR3 nucleotides: TGTGCCATCAGTGAGTCCCAAGGCGGGAGACGGGAGACCCAGTACTTC.

The chain combines TRBV15 with TRBJ1-1; the D is unclear. Germline loops: CDR1 LNHNV, CDR2 YYDKDF (reference sequence). V was shortened by 5 bases and J by 1 base, with 20 bases between the two germline ends. This CDR3 is 17 amino acids long. CDR3 amino acids: CATSPDMEQRWNTEAFF. The DNA of the CDR3 is TGTGCCACCAGCCCCGATATGGAGCAGAGATGGAACACTGAAGCTTTCTTT.

The V gene is TRBV5-4, the J gene TRBJ1-2; 12 bases match TRBD1. Germline V gives CDR1 SGHNT, CDR2 YYREEE (reference sequence). The CDR3 contains 14 residues. After removal of 3 bases from V and 7 bases from J, the junction contained 4 bases not matched to a gene. CDR3 loop: CASSWDRGLGGYTF. The CDR3 DNA is TGTGCCAGCAGCTGGGACAGGGGGCTGGGTGGCTACACCTTC.

J is TRBJ2-7 and V is TRBV20-1, with a possible D match to TRBD2 (5 bases). The V gene lost 3 bases and the J gene lost 1 base, with 13 bases spanning the gap. CDR1 and CDR2 from the germline V gene are DFQATT and SNEGSKA (reference sequence). The length of the CDR3 is 14 residues. Here the CDR3 DNA reads TGCAGTGCTAGTAATGGGCGAGGGTCCTACGAGCAGTACTTC. It specifies CSASNGRGSYEQYF.

V gene TRBV11-3 combines with J gene TRBJ1-3; no firm D call. V lost 1 base and J 5 bases, leaving 9 bases between the germline ends. The CDR3 spans 14 residues. In germline, CDR1 is SGHNT, CDR2 YENEEA. This chain's CDR3 is CASSLGSERNTIYF. The CDR3 bases are TGTGCCAGCAGCTTAGGCAGCGAACGAAACACCATATATTTT. The full variable domain, with the rest looked up from reference TRBV11-3 and TRBJ1-3, is EAGVVQSPRYKIIEKKQPVAFWCNPISGHNTLYWYLQNLGQGPELLIRYENEEAVDDSQLPKDRFSAERLKGVDSTLKIQPAELGDSAVYLCASSLGSERNTIYFGEGSWLTVV.

The chain is built from TRBV19 and TRBJ2-1, with 11 positions matching TRBD2. The ends lost 7 bases at V and 0 bases at J; junction bases unmatched: 8. The CDR3 runs 17 residues. From germline, CDR1 is LNHDA and CDR2 SQIVND (reference sequence). DNA of the CDR3: TGTGCCAGTACGGCTAGCGGGAGGCGGAGCTCCTACAATGAGCAGTTCTTC. This codes for CASTASGRRSSYNEQFF.

The chain joins TRBV2 to TRBJ1-1; 10 bases map to TRBD1. This CDR3 is 15 amino acids long. The junction had 9 bases not matched to a gene; V was cut back by 7 bases and J by 4 bases. Germline V gene sequence: CDR1 SNHLY, CDR2 FYNNEI. CDR3 DNA: TGTGCCAGCATGGGACAGGGGCGGGTGGGCACTGAAGCTTTCTTT. Translation gives CASMGQGRVGTEAFF.